This entry is about one TCR beta chain. Antigen unknown. The CDR3 totals 15 residues. V dropped 3 bases and J dropped 5; count of bases not matched to a gene: 9. CDR1 and CDR2 from the germline V gene are SGDLS and YYNGEE. The data derive from a study of T cells in Graves' hyperthyroidism and ophthalmopathy. Whole-study results and caveats: In simple terms, a model built on 13 V-J features told ophthalmopathy apart from stable hyperthyroidism. Researchers found most expanded thyroid clonotypes above 0.001 in blood as well.

Regions amplified from RNA transcripts were the TCR beta CDR3 regions. Carried out on the TCR CDR3, a first-round RT-PCR used the HTBI primer set. One entry per CDR3 protein results from TCRdb running MiXCR on the multiplex PCR reads. The sample contains hundreds of thousands of distinct CDR3 sequences, approximately 40% of which appear only once. Researchers barred patients who had uncontrolled infection, other autoimmune disease, pregnancy or lactation. The clonotype comes from a woman aged 40-49 years with Graves' hyperthyroidism. The source material was blood. The J gene is TRBJ1-2, the V gene TRBV9, with 8 bases matching TRBD1. CDR3 sequence: CASSADRVLKYGYTF. The CDR3 DNA reads TGTGCCAGCAGCGCGGACAGGGTTTTAAAGTATGGCTACACCTTC.